The rows below give T cell receptor beta chains drawn from one sample of a study of technical replicates of blood from several donors. Clones were read by immunoSEQ multiplex PCR, and TCRdb kept only the in-frame ones, dropping some. The sample consists of 75,000 or so clones, just under 95% of them appearing once. The specimen was T cells isolated from PBMCs. The receptors shown here come from a human donor in good health. Both conserved end residues are part of each CDR3. Each record gives: J gene, D gene, V gene, clone size, CDR3 DNA, CDR3 protein. A D gene is named only where the DNA matches it firmly. Clone size is given for some rows only: seen once, a few or many times, or a class if the clone is expanded.

J gene: TRBJ2-1
D gene: TRBD2
V gene: TRBV6-5
clone size: NA
CDR3 DNA: TGTGCCAGCAGTACTAGCGGGCTCTCCTACAATGAGCAGTTCTTC
CDR3 protein: CASSTSGLSYNEQFF

J gene: TRBJ2-7
D gene: TRBD1
V gene: TRBV10-1
clone size: NA
CDR3 DNA: TGCGCCAGCAGCCAGGGACAGGTGGGCTCCTACGAGCAGTACTTC
CDR3 protein: CASSQGQVGSYEQYF

J gene: TRBJ1-4
D gene: NA
V gene: TRBV4-2
clone size: NA
CDR3 DNA: TGTGCCAGCAGCCAAGATCATCCAGGGGCAACTAATGAAAAACTGTTTTTT
CDR3 protein: CASSQDHPGATNEKLFF

J gene: TRBJ1-2
D gene: NA
V gene: TRBV6-5
clone size: NA
CDR3 DNA: TGTGCCAGCCGTGCAGGGACTAACTATGGCTACACCTTC
CDR3 protein: CASRAGTNYGYTF

J gene: TRBJ1-6
D gene: TRBD1
V gene: TRBV6-1
clone size: once
CDR3 DNA: TGTGCGACCACATGGGACAGGGCAGCATCACCCCTCCACTTT
CDR3 protein: CATTWDRAASPLHF

J gene: TRBJ2-7
D gene: NA
V gene: TRBV29-1
clone size: NA
CDR3 DNA: TGCAGCGTGCGGGACAGCCGATACGAGCAGTACTTC
CDR3 protein: CSVRDSRYEQYF

J gene: TRBJ2-7
D gene: NA
V gene: TRBV27
clone size: NA
CDR3 DNA: TGTGCCAGCAGTCCTGGATGGGGACTGGCGGTGTTGGACTCCTACGAGCAGTACTTC
CDR3 protein: CASSPGWGLAVLDSYEQYF

J gene: TRBJ1-2
D gene: NA
V gene: TRBV19
clone size: NA
CDR3 DNA: TGTGCCGGCTCATACCGAAACTATGGCTACACCTTC
CDR3 protein: CAGSYRNYGYTF

J gene: TRBJ2-1
D gene: NA
V gene: TRBV10-3
clone size: NA
CDR3 DNA: TGTGCCATCAGTGAGATTCCAGGTAGCTCCTACAATGAGCAGTTCTTC
CDR3 protein: CAISEIPGSSYNEQFF

J gene: TRBJ1-1
D gene: NA
V gene: TRBV10-1
clone size: NA
CDR3 DNA: TGCGCCAGCAGTGGGGGAAGGGGCACTGAAGCTTTCTTT
CDR3 protein: CASSGGRGTEAFF

J gene: TRBJ1-1
D gene: NA
V gene: TRBV5-6
clone size: once
CDR3 DNA: TGTGCCAGCAGCTCCAGGGGAAGCACTGAAGCTTTCTTT
CDR3 protein: CASSSRGSTEAFF

J gene: TRBJ1-2
D gene: TRBD1
V gene: TRBV9
clone size: NA
CDR3 DNA: TGTGCCAGTGAAGGACAGGCCTTATATGGCTACACCTTC
CDR3 protein: CASEGQALYGYTF

J gene: TRBJ2-7
D gene: NA
V gene: TRBV4-2
clone size: NA
CDR3 DNA: TGTGCCAGCAGCCAAGATGCCGTGGGACACTCCTACGAGCAGTACTTC
CDR3 protein: CASSQDAVGHSYEQYF

J gene: TRBJ2-5
D gene: TRBD2
V gene: TRBV5-1
clone size: NA
CDR3 DNA: TGCGCCAGCAGCTTGATAGCGGGAGATGGAGAGACCCAGTACTTC
CDR3 protein: CASSLIAGDGETQYF

J gene: TRBJ1-3
D gene: TRBD1
V gene: TRBV5-1
clone size: NA
CDR3 DNA: TGCGCCAGCAGCTTGGGACAGGGGGACGGAAACACCATATATTTT
CDR3 protein: CASSLGQGDGNTIYF

J gene: TRBJ2-6
D gene: TRBD1
V gene: TRBV14
clone size: once
CDR3 DNA: TGTGCCAGGGAAAACGGGACAGCAGACACTGGGGCCAACGTCCTGACTTTC
CDR3 protein: CARENGTADTGANVLTF

J gene: TRBJ2-5
D gene: NA
V gene: TRBV5-4
clone size: NA
CDR3 DNA: TGTGCCAGCAGCTTGGAAGCCTCGAGGCAAGAGACCCAGTACTTC
CDR3 protein: CASSLEASRQETQYF

J gene: TRBJ1-2
D gene: TRBD1
V gene: TRBV6-6
clone size: once
CDR3 DNA: TGTGCCAGCAGTGGAGACAGGGTGGGATACGGCTATGGCTACACCTTC
CDR3 protein: CASSGDRVGYGYGYTF

J gene: TRBJ2-7
D gene: TRBD2
V gene: TRBV28
clone size: NA
CDR3 DNA: TGTGCCAGCAGTACGAGACGGGGGGTCTACGAGCAGTACTTC
CDR3 protein: CASSTRRGVYEQYF

J gene: TRBJ2-6
D gene: NA
V gene: TRBV7-8
clone size: once
CDR3 DNA: TGTGCCAGCAGCAAAAACCAACAGGGTGAACCGTCTGGGGCCAACGTCCTGACTTTC
CDR3 protein: CASSKNQQGEPSGANVLTF

J gene: TRBJ2-1
D gene: TRBD1
V gene: TRBV19
clone size: NA
CDR3 DNA: TGTGCCAGTAGTACAGTCCCGGGACAGGTTCCGTTCTTC
CDR3 protein: CASSTVPGQVPFF

J gene: TRBJ2-3
D gene: NA
V gene: TRBV18
clone size: NA
CDR3 DNA: TGTGCCAGCTCACCCCCGGTGTCTGATACGCAGTATTTT
CDR3 protein: CASSPPVSDTQYF

J gene: TRBJ1-2
D gene: NA
V gene: TRBV4-1
clone size: NA
CDR3 DNA: TGCGCCAGCAGCCAAGATCAAGGGGCTCTTGGCTACACCTTC
CDR3 protein: CASSQDQGALGYTF

J gene: TRBJ1-6
D gene: NA
V gene: TRBV6-4
clone size: NA
CDR3 DNA: TGTGCCAGGCGTGGTCCGCAAACCCTCCACTTT
CDR3 protein: CARRGPQTLHF

J gene: TRBJ2-2
D gene: NA
V gene: TRBV18
clone size: NA
CDR3 DNA: TGTGCCAGCTCACCAAACAGGGAATACGGGGAGCTGTTTTTT
CDR3 protein: CASSPNREYGELFF

J gene: TRBJ2-2
D gene: TRBD1
V gene: TRBV7-9
clone size: NA
CDR3 DNA: TGTGCCAGCAGCTCTGCCCGGACAGGAGTAACCGGGGAGCTGTTTTTT
CDR3 protein: CASSSARTGVTGELFF

J gene: TRBJ1-1
D gene: NA
V gene: TRBV4-1
clone size: NA
CDR3 DNA: TGCGCCAGCAGCCAAGTCCTGAGGGTATACACTGAAGCTTTCTTT
CDR3 protein: CASSQVLRVYTEAFF

J gene: TRBJ1-2
D gene: NA
V gene: TRBV7-9
clone size: NA
CDR3 DNA: TGTGCCAGCAGCTTATCGGGTGGGGGGGCTAGAGGCTACACCTTC
CDR3 protein: CASSLSGGGARGYTF

J gene: TRBJ2-1
D gene: NA
V gene: TRBV4-1
clone size: NA
CDR3 DNA: TGCGCCAGCAGCCAAGTGAGATTCTCCTACAATGAGCAGTTCTTC
CDR3 protein: CASSQVRFSYNEQFF

J gene: TRBJ1-2
D gene: TRBD1
V gene: TRBV29-1
clone size: NA
CDR3 DNA: TGCAGCGTTCAGACAGGGGTGGGGTATGGCTACACCTTC
CDR3 protein: CSVQTGVGYGYTF

J gene: TRBJ1-2
D gene: NA
V gene: TRBV6-6
clone size: NA
CDR3 DNA: TGTGCCAGCAGCCTCTCCCCCTCTGAGGTCGAAGGCTACACCTTC
CDR3 protein: CASSLSPSEVEGYTF

J gene: TRBJ2-7
D gene: NA
V gene: TRBV19
clone size: NA
CDR3 DNA: TGTGCCAGTAGTATTACGGCAGGCTACGAGCAGTACTTC
CDR3 protein: CASSITAGYEQYF

J gene: TRBJ2-7
D gene: NA
V gene: TRBV11-3
clone size: NA
CDR3 DNA: TGTGCCAGCAGCTTAGATTCTAACTACGAGCAGTACTTC
CDR3 protein: CASSLDSNYEQYF

J gene: TRBJ2-5
D gene: NA
V gene: TRBV9
clone size: NA
CDR3 DNA: TGTGCCAGCAGCGTAAGGACGGGGTACTTGGGGACCCAGTACTTC
CDR3 protein: CASSVRTGYLGTQYF

J gene: TRBJ2-7
D gene: TRBD1
V gene: TRBV7-9
clone size: NA
CDR3 DNA: TGTGCCAGCAGCTCCATCGACAGGGGGTATGGCGAGCAGTACTTC
CDR3 protein: CASSSIDRGYGEQYF

J gene: TRBJ2-7
D gene: NA
V gene: TRBV11-2
clone size: NA
CDR3 DNA: TGTGCCAGCAGCTTAGATCCCGTGTACGAGCAGTACTTC
CDR3 protein: CASSLDPVYEQYF

J gene: TRBJ1-4
D gene: NA
V gene: TRBV9
clone size: NA
CDR3 DNA: TGTGCCAGCAGCGTAGCGGGTACTAATGAAAAACTGTTTTTT
CDR3 protein: CASSVAGTNEKLFF

J gene: TRBJ2-3
D gene: NA
V gene: TRBV10-3
clone size: NA
CDR3 DNA: TGTGCCATCAGTGAGTCAGGTGGAGGGGATACGCAGTATTTT
CDR3 protein: CAISESGGGDTQYF

J gene: TRBJ2-2
D gene: NA
V gene: TRBV19
clone size: NA
CDR3 DNA: TGTGCCAGTAGTATGACAGGGAACACCGGGGAGCTGTTTTTT
CDR3 protein: CASSMTGNTGELFF

J gene: TRBJ1-1
D gene: NA
V gene: TRBV2
clone size: NA
CDR3 DNA: TGTGCCAGCAGTGTCGAGGCCGGCATGAACACTGAAGCTTTCTTT
CDR3 protein: CASSVEAGMNTEAFF

J gene: TRBJ2-7
D gene: TRBD2
V gene: TRBV5-1
clone size: NA
CDR3 DNA: TGCGCCAGCAGCTTGGTATCTGGGCTAGCGGGATTCTCCGAGCAGTACTTC
CDR3 protein: CASSLVSGLAGFSEQYF

J gene: TRBJ2-7
D gene: TRBD1
V gene: TRBV6-1
clone size: NA
CDR3 DNA: TGTGCCAGCAGTGATCGAAACAGGGGAACCTACGAGCAGTACTTC
CDR3 protein: CASSDRNRGTYEQYF